Included here is one T cell receptor (beta chain) sequence, with context. Its cognate antigen has yet to be identified. One base away there is no much larger clone; base qualities are not given. The germline V end is reduced by 5 bases and the J end by 3 bases; junction bases left unmatched: 15. From cysteine to phenylalanine, the CDR3 is 17 amino acids long. Only the CDR3 part of the read is kept: 51 bases, read in frame from the first base. The germline V gene (reference sequence) yields LNHDA for CDR1 and SQIVND for CDR2. This sample is drawn from a study of blood T cell repertoires in COVID-19 (dated by TCRdb to 2019 to 2021). Turning to the overall study: Collaborator samples came from the United States, Italy and Spain and covered acute and convalescent phases of COVID-19. The prospective study material was composed of cDNA or gDNA derived from T cells, B-cell-depleted T cells, or PBMCs. Deeply sampled blood TCRbeta repertoires from subjects exposed to, actively infected with, or recovered from COVID-19 were included in the dataset. The repertoires were made available in a free public database intended to serve as a resource for research on the immune response to SARS-CoV-2. Samples were obtained from the ongoing ImmuneRACE study (first 160 participants) and from some 1,200 subjects provided by 6 global collaborators. A de-identified subject ID, COVID-19 status, age in years and sex were almost always included in the sample metadata. HLA class I and class II types, where available, came from metadata supplied by the sample provider rather than from assay-based typing. Overall results and qualifications from the work: The amount of clinical and demographic metadata varied by source and participant and was provided uncurated.

In the prospective study, participants were roughly 18 to 100 years old, resided in approximately 25 geographic areas of the United States, and were enrolled through a virtual design. In the prospective study, participants were assigned to cohorts based on the clinical history participants reported in a screening survey and a study questionnaire. Each participant in the prospective study had whole blood, serum and a nasopharyngeal or oropharyngeal swab collected by mobile phlebotomists. Over an approximately 2-month period, participants in the prospective study had the option of providing additional blood draws and questionnaires. Blood samples from the prospective study were shipped frozen or at room temperature prior to DNA extraction. TCRbeta CDR3 regions were amplified from genomic DNA using the immunoSEQ Assay, a bias-controlled multiplex PCR. The paper's processing steps were these. Nucleated cell counts per sample were estimated from amplification of reference gene primers within the assay. Sequence reads were collapsed and filtered to measure the absolute abundance of every unique TCRbeta CDR3 rearrangement. For each sample, productive Simpson clonality was calculated as the square root of Simpson's diversity index across productive rearrangements. TCRdb carries this immuneACCESS record with in-frame sequences only. Its versions omit some clonotypes, under half of them owing to an unresolved V gene in the studies checked, with the rest unexplained. The V and J calls and clone size come from that table; D and trimming were worked out from the DNA. Here the sample has about 270,000 clones; around 90% occur a single time. In total, the top ten clones hold roughly 4% of the sample.

This receptor was identified in a woman in her 30s with acute COVID-19. Sequenced material: PBMCs or T cells enriched from blood (not recorded which). This receptor chain uses TRBV19 and TRBJ1-1; 7 junctional bases match TRBD1. CDR3 sequence: CASSPPRQGRLDTEAFF. The nucleotide sequence reads as follows: TGTGCCAGTAGTCCCCCGAGACAGGGTAGATTGGACACTGAAGCTTTCTTT.